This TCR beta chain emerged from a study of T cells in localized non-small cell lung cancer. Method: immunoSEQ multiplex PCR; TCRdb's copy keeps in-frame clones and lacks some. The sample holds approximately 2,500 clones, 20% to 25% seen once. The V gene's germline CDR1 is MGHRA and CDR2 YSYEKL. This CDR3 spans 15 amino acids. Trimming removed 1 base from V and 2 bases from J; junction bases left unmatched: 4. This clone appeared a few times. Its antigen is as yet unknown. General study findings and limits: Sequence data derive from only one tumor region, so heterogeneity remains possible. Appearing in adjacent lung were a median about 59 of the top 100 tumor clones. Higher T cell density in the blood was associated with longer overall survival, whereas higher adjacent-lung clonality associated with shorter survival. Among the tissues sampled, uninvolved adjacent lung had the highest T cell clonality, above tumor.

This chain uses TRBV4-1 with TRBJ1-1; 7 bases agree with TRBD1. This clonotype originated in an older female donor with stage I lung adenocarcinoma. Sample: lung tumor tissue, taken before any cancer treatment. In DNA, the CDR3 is TGCGCCAGCAGCCAAGGCAGGGACAGCAACACTGAAGCTTTCTTT. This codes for CASSQGRDSNTEAFF.